The T cell receptor (beta chain) described here comes from a study of blood T cell repertoires in COVID-19 (dated by TCRdb to 2019 to 2021). As for the study more broadly: Samples covering the acute and convalescent phases of COVID-19 were provided by collaborators in the United States, Italy and Spain. A freely available public database, intended as a resource for researchers studying the immune response to SARS-CoV-2, is where the repertoires were released. Subjects who had been exposed to COVID-19, were actively infected with it, or had recovered from it provided the deeply sampled blood TCRbeta repertoires that made up the dataset. Where available, HLA class I and class II types were taken from metadata supplied by the sample provider and were not determined by assay-based typing. The prospective study material was composed of cDNA or gDNA derived from T cells, B-cell-depleted T cells, or PBMCs. Nearly every sample came with metadata listing a de-identified subject ID, COVID-19 status, age in years and sex. The samples were drawn from the first 160 participants of the ongoing ImmuneRACE study and from more than 1,000 subjects provided by 6 global collaborators. General study outcomes and caveats: The quantity of clinical and demographic metadata differed by source and by participant and was supplied without curation.

In its sample, this clone was seen a few times. Its antigen is not yet known. No much larger clone exists at a distance of one base, and base qualities are not known. The collaborating institutions used their own protocols to collect whole blood in K2EDTA tubes. For TCRbeta analysis, collaborators shipped samples as frozen whole blood, isolated PBMCs, or DNA extracted from either of those sample types. TCRbeta CDR3 regions were amplified from genomic DNA using the immunoSEQ Assay, a bias-controlled multiplex PCR. In the original analysis: The number of nucleated cells in each sample was estimated by amplification of reference gene primers within the assay. To quantify the absolute abundance of each unique TCRbeta CDR3 rearrangement, sequence reads were collapsed and filtered. Productive Simpson clonality was computed per sample as the square root of Simpson's diversity index over productive rearrangements. Here the immuneACCESS table is served through TCRdb, limited to in-frame sequences with V and J called. Missing clones are a known gap in these copies; in checked studies unresolved V genes cover under half, and the rest lacks a known reason. V, J and clone size reflect that table, while D and trimming were determined from the DNA. The sample includes some 82,000 clones, with around four fifths observed a single time. In total, the top ten clones hold approximately 39% of the sample.

Based on the germline V gene, the CDR1 and CDR2 sequences are KGHSH and LQKENI. The CDR3 holds 16 amino acids from the cysteine to the phenylalanine. This entry keeps only the CDR3 DNA: 48 bases, framed from base 1. The trim is 5 bases for V and 0 bases for J, with a gap of 13 bases between the germline ends. This sequence uses TRBV18 and TRBJ1-4; TRBD1 is a possible D gene, resting on 6 matching bases. Sequencing input: peripheral blood. This clonotype was sampled from a man older than 75 with active or convalescent COVID-19. The DNA sequence is as follows: TGTGCCAGCTCAATACGACAGGCTGCAACTAATGAAAAACTGTTTTTT. This encodes CASSIRQAATNEKLFF.